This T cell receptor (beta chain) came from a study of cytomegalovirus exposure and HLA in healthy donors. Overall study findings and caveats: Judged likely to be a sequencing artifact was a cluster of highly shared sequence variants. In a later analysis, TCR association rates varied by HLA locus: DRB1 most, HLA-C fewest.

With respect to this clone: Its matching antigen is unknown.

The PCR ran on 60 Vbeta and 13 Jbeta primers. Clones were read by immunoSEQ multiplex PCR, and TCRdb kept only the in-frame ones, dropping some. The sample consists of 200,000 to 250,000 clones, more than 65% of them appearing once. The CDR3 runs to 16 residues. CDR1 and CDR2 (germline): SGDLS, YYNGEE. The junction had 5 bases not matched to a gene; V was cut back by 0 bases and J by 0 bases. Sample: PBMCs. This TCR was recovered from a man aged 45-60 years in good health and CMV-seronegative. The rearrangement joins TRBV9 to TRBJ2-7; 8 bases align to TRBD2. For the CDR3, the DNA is TGTGCCAGCAGCGTAGAGCCCAGCGGGAGCTCCTACGAGCAGTACTTC. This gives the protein CASSVEPSGSSYEQYF.